The entry below gives a single TCR beta chain sequence along with its context. This specimen belongs to a study of blood T cell repertoires in COVID-19. As originally analysed: Estimation of nucleated cell counts was performed using reference gene primer amplification. Some clones are missing from TCRdb's copy, which holds only in-frame ones; the method was immunoSEQ multiplex PCR. D and trimming come from the DNA, and the V and J calls and clone size come from that table. The sample contains around 65,000 clones, roughly 82% of which appear only once. This sequence was found in a human donor in a cohort sampled during active COVID-19. Sequencing input: peripheral blood.

CDR3 DNA: TGTGCCAGCATTCTGAGCCCCTATAGCAATCAGCCCCAGCATTTT. Translation gives CASILSPYSNQPQHF. J is TRBJ1-5 and V is TRBV28; no firm D call. Deletions cut 7 bases from V and 0 bases from J, with 13 bases between. The CDR3 totals 15 residues. Germline CDR1 is MDHEN and CDR2 is SYDVKM. Complete variable domain (other parts from reference TRBV28 and TRBJ1-5): DVKVTQSSRYLVKRTGEKVFLECVQDMDHENMFWYRQDPGLGLRLIYFSYDVKMKEKGDIPEGYSVSREKKERFSLILESASTNQTSMYLCASILSPYSNQPQHFGDGTRLSIL.